This TCR beta chain was identified during a study of T cell repertoires in cytomegalovirus infection (dated by TCRdb to between 2017 and 2020). Some background on the complete study: Donor HLA type was relevant to the analysis, because carriage of CMV infection together with the matching HLA type was indicated by public TCR beta signatures. The research as a whole found: The ex vivo response was dominated by HLA-C-restricted CMV-specific TCR beta clonotypes, which also provided the single most frequent clonotype in two of eight donors. Carriers of CMV infection plus the relevant HLA type were discriminated by the cumulative frequency of public TCR beta family members in the study cohort and in an independent roughly 380-donor cohort.

Sequenced using an Illumina HiSeq 1500. TCRdb redid the processing of the public reads, applying fastp at Q25 and MiXCR, and retained in-frame beta chains. Each record represents a unique CDR3 protein, reported with the most common genes and DNA among its rows. The sample table holds some 180,000 distinct CDR3 sequences, of which roughly 15% were seen once. Under 30% of the sample belongs to the ten largest clones. In regard to this clonotype: The antigen it binds to is not known. Within one base of it there is no much larger clone, and no base qualities were kept.

The junction shows trimming of 1 base on V and 8 bases on J, and the gene matches do not reach 4 bases of it. The CDR3 runs 16 amino acids, cysteine and phenylalanine included. Only the CDR3 part of the read is kept: 48 bases, read in frame from the first base. CDR1 SGHVS and CDR2 FNYEAQ were looked up in the germline V gene. The receptor's source is a human donor in good health (CMV status not recorded). Some clones in this sample may be carry-over from other donors' samples. The V gene is TRBV7-6 and the J gene is TRBJ2-1; TRBD2 lines up with 14 middle nucleotides. Sample: CD8+ T cells from PBMCs. The bases are TGTGCCAGCAGCTTAGAGACTAGCGGGGGGGCCCATGAGCAGTTCTTC. Its translation reads: CASSLETSGGAHEQFF. Here the CDR3 is joined to the reference TRBV7-6 and TRBJ2-1 genes, and the full variable domain is: GAGVSQSPRYKVTKRGQDVALRCDPISGHVSLYWYRQALGQGPEFLTYFNYEAQQDKSGLPNDRFSAERPEGSISTLTIQRTEQRDSAMYRCASSLETSGGAHEQFFGPGTRLTVL.